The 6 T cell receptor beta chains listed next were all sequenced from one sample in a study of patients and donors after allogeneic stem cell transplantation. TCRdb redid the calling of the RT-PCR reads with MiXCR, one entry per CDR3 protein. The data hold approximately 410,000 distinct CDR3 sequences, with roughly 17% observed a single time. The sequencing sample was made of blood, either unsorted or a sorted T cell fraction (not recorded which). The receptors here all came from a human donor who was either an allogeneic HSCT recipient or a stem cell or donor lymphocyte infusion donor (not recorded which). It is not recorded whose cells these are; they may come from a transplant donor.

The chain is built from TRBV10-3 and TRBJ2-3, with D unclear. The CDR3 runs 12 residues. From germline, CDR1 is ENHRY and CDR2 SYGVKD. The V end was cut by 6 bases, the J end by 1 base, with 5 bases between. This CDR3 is CAIRSRTDTQYF. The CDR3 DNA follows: TGTGCCATCAGGTCACGCACAGATACGCAGTATTTT.

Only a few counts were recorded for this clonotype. The CDR3 is CASSRGSSFYEQYF. In DNA, the CDR3 is TGCGCCAGCAGCAGAGGGTCATCTTTCTACGAGCAGTACTTC. The genes are TRBV5-1 and TRBJ2-7, with D possibly matching TRBD2 (5 bases). V was trimmed by 4 bases and J by 3 bases, leaving 14 bases between them. Per germline, CDR1 SGHRS and CDR2 YFSETQ. The CDR3 covers 14 residues.

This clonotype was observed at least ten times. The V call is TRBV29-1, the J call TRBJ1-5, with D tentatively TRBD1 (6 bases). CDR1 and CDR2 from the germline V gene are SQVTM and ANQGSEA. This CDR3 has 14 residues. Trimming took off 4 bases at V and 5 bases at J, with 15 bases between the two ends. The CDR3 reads CSVAPDGGDQPQHF. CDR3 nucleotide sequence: TGCAGCGTTGCCCCCGACGGGGGCGATCAGCCCCAGCATTTT.

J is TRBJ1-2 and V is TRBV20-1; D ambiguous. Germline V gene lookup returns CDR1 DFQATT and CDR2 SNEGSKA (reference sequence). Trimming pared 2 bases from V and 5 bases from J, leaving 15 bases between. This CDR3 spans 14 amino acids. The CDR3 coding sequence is TGCAGTGCTAGAAGAGGGATCCCCCCTTATGGCTACACCTTC. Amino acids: CSARRGIPPYGYTF.

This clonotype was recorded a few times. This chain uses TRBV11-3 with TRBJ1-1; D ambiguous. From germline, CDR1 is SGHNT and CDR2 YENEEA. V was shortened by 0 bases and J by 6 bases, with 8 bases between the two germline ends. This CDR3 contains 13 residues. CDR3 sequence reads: CASSLDLDAEAFF. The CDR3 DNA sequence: TGTGCCAGCAGCTTAGATCTCGACGCTGAAGCTTTCTTT.

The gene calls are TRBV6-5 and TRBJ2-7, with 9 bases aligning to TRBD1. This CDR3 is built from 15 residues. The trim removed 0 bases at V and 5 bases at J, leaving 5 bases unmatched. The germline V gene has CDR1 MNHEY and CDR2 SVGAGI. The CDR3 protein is CASSYSDRGRHEQYF. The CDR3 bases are TGTGCCAGCAGTTACTCGGACAGGGGAAGGCACGAGCAGTACTTC.